This TCR beta chain was identified during a study of beta chain features in type 1 diabetes. Notes on the study in general: Shorter templates might be favored by PCR, equally in patients and controls. Shortening that was moderate but significant affected the TCRB CDR3s of Type 1 diabetes patients in all four CD4+ subsets.

Concerning this clone itself: Its specificity is unknown.

Isolated RNA was reverse transcribed in full, so expressed TCRB transcripts were sequenced. Profiling relied on immunoSEQ multiplex PCR, and the TCRdb table lists in-frame clones only, not all of them. The data contain 330,000 or so clones, roughly 12% of them seen just once; the ten biggest clones take up around 0.0099%. Specimen: naive CD4+ T cells from blood. The receptor was isolated from a woman aged 18 to 35 with type 1 diabetes.

CDR3 in DNA: TGTGCCAGCACAGGGGATTTCGTTGAAGCTTTCTTT. It specifies CASTGDFVEAFF. V usage is TRBV25-1 and J usage is TRBJ1-1; weak D call: TRBD1 (6 bases). The CDR3 totals 12 residues. With 7 bases removed from V and 7 bases from J, the gap between germline ends came to 13 bases. Per the germline V gene, CDR1 is MGHDK and CDR2 is SYGVNS.